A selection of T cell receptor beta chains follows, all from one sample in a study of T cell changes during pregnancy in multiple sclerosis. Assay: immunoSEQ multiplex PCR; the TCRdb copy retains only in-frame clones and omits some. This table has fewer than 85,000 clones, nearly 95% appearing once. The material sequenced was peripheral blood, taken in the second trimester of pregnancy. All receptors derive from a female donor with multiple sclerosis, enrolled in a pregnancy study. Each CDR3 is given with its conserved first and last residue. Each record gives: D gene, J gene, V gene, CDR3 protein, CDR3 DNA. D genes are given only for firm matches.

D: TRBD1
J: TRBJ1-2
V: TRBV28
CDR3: CASSLSGRGVYGYTF
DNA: TGTGCCAGCAGTTTATCAGGCAGGGGGGTCTATGGCTACACCTTC

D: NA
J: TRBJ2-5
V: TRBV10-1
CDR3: CASSGPSRQATEETQYF
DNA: TGCGCCAGCAGTGGACCCTCTCGACAGGCGACAGAAGAGACCCAGTACTTC

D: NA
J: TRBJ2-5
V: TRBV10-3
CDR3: CAISDRDSPETQYF
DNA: TGTGCCATTTCTGACCGGGACTCCCCGGAGACCCAGTACTTC

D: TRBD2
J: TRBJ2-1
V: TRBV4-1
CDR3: CASSPGALGTSGRLYNEQFF
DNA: TGCGCCAGCAGCCCAGGGGCCTTGGGGACTAGCGGGAGGCTCTACAATGAGCAGTTCTTC

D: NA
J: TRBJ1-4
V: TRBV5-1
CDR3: CASSGHGGSTNEKLFF
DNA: TGCGCCAGCAGCGGCCACGGCGGGTCTACTAATGAAAAACTGTTTTTT

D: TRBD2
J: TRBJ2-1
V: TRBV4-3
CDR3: CASSQETSGSSYNEQFF
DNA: TGCGCCAGCAGCCAAGAGACTAGCGGGAGCTCCTACAATGAGCAGTTCTTC

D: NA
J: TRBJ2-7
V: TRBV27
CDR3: CASSLYGGAGGSYEQYF
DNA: TGTGCCAGCAGTTTATACGGAGGGGCTGGGGGCTCCTACGAGCAGTACTTC

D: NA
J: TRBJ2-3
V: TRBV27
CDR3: CASSSISTQYF
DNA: TGTGCCAGCAGTTCTATAAGCACGCAGTATTTT

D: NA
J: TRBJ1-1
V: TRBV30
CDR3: CAWSLLGGGTEAFF
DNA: TGTGCCTGGAGTTTGCTGGGGGGGGGAACTGAAGCTTTCTTT

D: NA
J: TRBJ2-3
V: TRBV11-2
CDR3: CASSTDGVGTDTQYF
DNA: TGTGCCAGCAGCACCGACGGGGTTGGCACAGATACGCAGTATTTT

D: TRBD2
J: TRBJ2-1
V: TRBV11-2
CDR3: CASSPPGLAGAYNEQFF
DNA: TGTGCCAGCAGCCCCCCGGGACTAGCGGGAGCCTACAATGAGCAGTTCTTC

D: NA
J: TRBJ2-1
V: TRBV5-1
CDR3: CASSAYREQFF
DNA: TGCGCCAGCAGCGCCTACAGGGAGCAGTTCTTC

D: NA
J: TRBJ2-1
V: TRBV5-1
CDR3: CASSLWGQNNEQFF
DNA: TGCGCCAGCAGCTTGTGGGGACAAAACAATGAGCAGTTCTTC

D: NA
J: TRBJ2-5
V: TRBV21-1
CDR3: CASSVSGLAGGETQYF
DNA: TGTGCCAGCAGCGTTTCGGGACTAGCGGGAGGAGAGACCCAGTACTTC

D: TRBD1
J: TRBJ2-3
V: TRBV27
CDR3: CASAGDRGTDTQYF
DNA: TGTGCCAGCGCAGGGGACAGGGGGACAGATACGCAGTATTTT

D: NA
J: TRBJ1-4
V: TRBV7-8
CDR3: CASSLGNRENEKLFF
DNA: TGTGCCAGCAGCTTAGGGAACAGGGAGAATGAAAAACTGTTTTTT

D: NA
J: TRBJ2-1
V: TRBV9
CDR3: CASSVAGRTSYNEQFF
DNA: TGTGCCAGCAGCGTAGCAGGGCGGACCTCCTACAATGAGCAGTTCTTC

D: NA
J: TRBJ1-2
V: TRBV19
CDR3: CASSKPGLSGYTF
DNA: TGTGCCAGTAGTAAGCCGGGACTATCTGGCTACACCTTC

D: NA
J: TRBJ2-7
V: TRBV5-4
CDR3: CASSVRGLSYEQYF
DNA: TGTGCCAGCAGCGTAAGGGGTCTCTCCTACGAGCAGTACTTC

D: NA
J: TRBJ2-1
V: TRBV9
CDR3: CASSRLSWAGEQFF
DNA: TGTGCCAGCAGTCGGCTTAGCTGGGCGGGCGAGCAGTTCTTC

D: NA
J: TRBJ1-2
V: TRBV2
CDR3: CASSRQATNYGYTF
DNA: TGTGCCAGCAGTCGACAGGCAACTAACTATGGCTACACCTTC

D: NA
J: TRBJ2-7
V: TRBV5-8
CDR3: CASSLVISYEQYF
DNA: TGTGCCAGCAGCTTGGTCATTTCCTACGAGCAGTACTTC